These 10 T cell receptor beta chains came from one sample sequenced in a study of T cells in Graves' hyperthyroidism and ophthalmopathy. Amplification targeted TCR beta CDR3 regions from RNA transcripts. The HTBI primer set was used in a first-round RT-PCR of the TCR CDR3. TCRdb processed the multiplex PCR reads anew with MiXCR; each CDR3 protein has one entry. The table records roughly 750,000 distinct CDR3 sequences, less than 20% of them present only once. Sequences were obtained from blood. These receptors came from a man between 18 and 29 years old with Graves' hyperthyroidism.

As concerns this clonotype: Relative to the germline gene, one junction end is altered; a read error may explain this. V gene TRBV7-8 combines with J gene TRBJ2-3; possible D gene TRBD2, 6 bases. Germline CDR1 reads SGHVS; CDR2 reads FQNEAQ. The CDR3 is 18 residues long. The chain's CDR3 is CAGSPFPDGRRLQDTQYF. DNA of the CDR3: TGTGCCGGCAGTCCCTTCCCTGACGGGAGAAGATTGCAAGATACGCAGTATTTT.

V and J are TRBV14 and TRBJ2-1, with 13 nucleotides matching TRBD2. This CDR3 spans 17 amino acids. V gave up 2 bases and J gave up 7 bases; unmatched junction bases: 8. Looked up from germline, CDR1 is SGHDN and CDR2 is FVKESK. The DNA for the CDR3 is TGTGCCAGCAGCCAATACAAGGGACTAGCGGGAACTAATGAGCAGTTCTTC. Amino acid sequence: CASSQYKGLAGTNEQFF.

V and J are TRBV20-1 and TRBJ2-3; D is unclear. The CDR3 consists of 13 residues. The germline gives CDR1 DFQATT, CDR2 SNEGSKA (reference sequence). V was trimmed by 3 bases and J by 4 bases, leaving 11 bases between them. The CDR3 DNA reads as TGCAGTGCTAGTTTCACGTTCGCAGATACGCAGTATTTT. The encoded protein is CSASFTFADTQYF.

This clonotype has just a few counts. CDR3 amino acids: CSVRGGWDQPQHF. CDR3 DNA sequence: TGCAGTGTAAGAGGGGGCTGGGATCAGCCCCAGCATTTT. The chain has TRBV20-1 and TRBJ1-5, with TRBD1 matching 7 bases. The CDR3 runs to 13 residues. The germline CDR1 and CDR2 sequences are DFQATT and SNEGSKA (reference sequence). Trimming at V came to 7 bases and at J to 5 bases, leaving 8 bases not matched to a gene.

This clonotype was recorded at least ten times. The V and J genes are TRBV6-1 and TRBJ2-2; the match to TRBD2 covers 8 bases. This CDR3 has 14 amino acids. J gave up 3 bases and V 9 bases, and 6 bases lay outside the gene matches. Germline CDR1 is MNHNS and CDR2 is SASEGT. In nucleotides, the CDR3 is TGTGCCAGTTCGGGGGGGATAGACACCGGGGAGCTGTTTTTT. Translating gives CASSGGIDTGELFF.

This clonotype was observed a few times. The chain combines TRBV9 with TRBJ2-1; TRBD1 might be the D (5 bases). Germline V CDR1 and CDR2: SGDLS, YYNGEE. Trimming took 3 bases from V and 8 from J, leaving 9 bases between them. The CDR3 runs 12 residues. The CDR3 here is CASSAQGHEQFF. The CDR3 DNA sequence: TGTGCCAGCAGCGCCCAGGGCCATGAGCAGTTCTTC.

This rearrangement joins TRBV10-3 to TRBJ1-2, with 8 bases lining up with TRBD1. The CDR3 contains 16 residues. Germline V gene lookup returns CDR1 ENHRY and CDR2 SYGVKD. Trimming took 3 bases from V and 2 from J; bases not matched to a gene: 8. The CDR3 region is CAISEISGGRNYGYTF. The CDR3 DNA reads TGTGCCATCAGTGAAATCTCAGGGGGCCGCAACTATGGCTACACCTTC.

The CDR3 DNA reads as TGTGCCAGCAGCCCATCCGTCGGACCGGAAGGCTACACCTTC. Amino acids: CASSPSVGPEGYTF. The chain joins TRBV3-1 to TRBJ1-2; no reliable D call. The CDR3 is made up of 14 amino acids. The germline V gene has CDR1 LGHDT and CDR2 YNNKEL (reference sequence). Trimming removed 4 bases at V and 8 bases at J, with 17 bases between. Looking up the rest from reference TRBV3-1 and TRBJ1-2 gives the full variable domain: DTAVSQTPKYLVTQMGNDKSIKCEQNLGHDTMYWYKQDSKKFLKIMFSYNNKELIINETVPNRFSPKSPDKAHLNLHINSLELGDSAVYFCASSPSVGPEGYTFGSGTRLTVV.

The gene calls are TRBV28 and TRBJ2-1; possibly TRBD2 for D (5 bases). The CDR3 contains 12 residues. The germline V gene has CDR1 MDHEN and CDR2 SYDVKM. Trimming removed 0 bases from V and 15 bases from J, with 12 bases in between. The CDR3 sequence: CASSLWGQEGFF. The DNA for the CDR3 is TGTGCCAGCAGTTTATGGGGTCAAGAGGGGTTCTTC.

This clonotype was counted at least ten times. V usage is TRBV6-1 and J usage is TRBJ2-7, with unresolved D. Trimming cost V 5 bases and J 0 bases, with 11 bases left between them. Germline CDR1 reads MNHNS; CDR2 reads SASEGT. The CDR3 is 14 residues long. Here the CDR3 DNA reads TGTGCCAGCAGTAGCGACCCTCGCTCCTACGAGCAGTACTTC. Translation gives CASSSDPRSYEQYF.